The next 5 T cell receptor beta chains were all read from a single sample in a study of cytomegalovirus exposure and HLA in healthy donors. Researchers ran the PCR with 60 Vbeta and 13 Jbeta primers. Assay: immunoSEQ multiplex PCR; the TCRdb copy retains only in-frame clones and omits some. The repertoire holds 140,000 to 150,000 clones, with approximately 78% as singletons. What was sequenced was PBMCs. The receptors were sampled from a female donor in good health and CMV-seronegative.

This clone has just a few counts. V usage is TRBV30 and J usage is TRBJ1-1, with D unresolved. Per germline, CDR1 GTSNPN and CDR2 SVGIG (reference sequence). The CDR3 length is 13 residues. V was trimmed by 1 base and J by 1 base, leaving 7 bases between them. In DNA, the CDR3 is TGTGCCTGGAGTGGAACTCCGAACACTGAAGCTTTCTTT. It is translated as CAWSGTPNTEAFF.

The chain employs TRBV9 and TRBJ2-7; D not certain. The V and J ends lost 6 bases and 4 bases respectively, with 14 bases between them. Germline-derived CDR1 and CDR2 are SGDLS and YYNGEE. This CDR3 has 13 residues. DNA of the CDR3: TGTGCCAGCACAACCACAGAGCCATACGAGCAGTACTTC. This codes for CASTTTEPYEQYF. The full variable domain, rest sourced from reference TRBV9 and TRBJ2-7, is DSGVTQTPKHLITATGQRVTLRCSPRSGDLSVYWYQQSLDQGLQFLIQYYNGEERAKGNILERFSAQQFPDLHSELNLSSLELGDSALYFCASTTTEPYEQYFGPGTRLTVT.

The chain employs TRBV4-1 and TRBJ2-1, with D maybe TRBD2 (6 bases). The CDR3 spans 18 residues. Germline-derived CDR1 and CDR2 are MGHRA and YSYEKL. Trimming pared 1 base from V and 6 bases from J, leaving 22 bases between. CDR3 loop: CASSQVGRVRGFGNEQFF. CDR3 nucleotide sequence: TGCGCCAGCAGCCAAGTCGGGCGGGTTCGGGGGTTTGGCAATGAGCAGTTCTTC.

The CDR3 loop is CATSRVAGDNEQFF. As DNA, the CDR3 is TGTGCCACCAGCAGAGTGGCGGGGGACAATGAGCAGTTCTTC. The V gene is TRBV15, the J gene TRBJ2-1; 7 nucleotides align to TRBD2. Trimming at V came to 1 base and at J to 5 bases, leaving 2 bases not matched to a gene. The CDR3 length is 14 residues. The germline V gene has CDR1 LNHNV and CDR2 YYDKDF (reference sequence). The variable domain in full, completed from reference TRBV15 and TRBJ2-1, reads DAMVIQNPRYQVTQFGKPVTLSCSQTLNHNVMYWYQQKSSQAPKLLFHYYDKDFNNEADTPDNFQSRRPNTSFCFLDIRSPGLGDTAMYLCATSRVAGDNEQFFGPGTRLTVL.

V usage is TRBV10-3 and J usage is TRBJ2-3; possible D gene TRBD2, 6 bases. Per germline, CDR1 ENHRY and CDR2 SYGVKD. The CDR3 is 14 amino acids. V was pared by 3 bases and J by 4 bases, with 11 bases between. The CDR3 DNA follows: TGTGCCATCAGTGATGGAGGGAGCGCAGATACGCAGTATTTT. As protein: CAISDGGSADTQYF.